The subject of this entry is one T cell receptor beta chain. The data derive from a study of blood T cell repertoires in COVID-19. Clones were sequenced by immunoSEQ multiplex PCR, and TCRdb holds only the in-frame ones, with some missing. The sample shows around 230,000 clones, over 65% of them seen only once. Trimming cost V 4 bases and J 8 bases; bases outside gene matches: 10. The germline V gene has CDR1 MNHNY and CDR2 SVGAGI (reference sequence). This CDR3 is built from 14 residues. This rearrangement joins TRBV6-6 to TRBJ1-2; 7 bases fit TRBD1. Material for sequencing was peripheral blood. This clonotype was sampled from a woman in her 70s with active or convalescent COVID-19. CDR3 protein: CASSSRDSNGGYTF. The CDR3 coding sequence is TGTGCCAGCAGTTCCCGGGACAGCAATGGGGGCTACACCTTC.